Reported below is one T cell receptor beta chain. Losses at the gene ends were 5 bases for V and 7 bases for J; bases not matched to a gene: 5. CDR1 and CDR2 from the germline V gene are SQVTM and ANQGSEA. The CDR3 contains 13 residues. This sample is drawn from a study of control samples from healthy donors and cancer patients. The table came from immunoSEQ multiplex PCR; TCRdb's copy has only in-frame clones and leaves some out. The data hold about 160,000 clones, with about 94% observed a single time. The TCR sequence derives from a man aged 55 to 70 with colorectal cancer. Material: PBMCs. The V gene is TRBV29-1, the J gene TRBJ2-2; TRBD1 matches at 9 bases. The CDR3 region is CSVRGQGDGELFF. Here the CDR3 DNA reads TGCAGCGTTAGGGGACAGGGAGACGGGGAGCTGTTTTTT.